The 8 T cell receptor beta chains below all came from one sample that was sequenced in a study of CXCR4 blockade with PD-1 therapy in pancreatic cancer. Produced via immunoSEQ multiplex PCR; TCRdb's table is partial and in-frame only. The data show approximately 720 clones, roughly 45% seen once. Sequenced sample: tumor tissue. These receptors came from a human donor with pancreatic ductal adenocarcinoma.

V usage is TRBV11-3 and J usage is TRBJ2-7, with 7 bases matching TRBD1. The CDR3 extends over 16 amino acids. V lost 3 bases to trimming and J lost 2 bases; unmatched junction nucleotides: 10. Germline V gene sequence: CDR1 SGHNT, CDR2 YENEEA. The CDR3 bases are TGTGCCAGCAGCTTGGCCTCTGGACAGGCAACCTACGAGCAGTACTTC. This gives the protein CASSLASGQATYEQYF. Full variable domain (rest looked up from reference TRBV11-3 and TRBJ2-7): EAGVVQSPRYKIIEKKQPVAFWCNPISGHNTLYWYLQNLGQGPELLIRYENEEAVDDSQLPKDRFSAERLKGVDSTLKIQPAELGDSAVYLCASSLASGQATYEQYFGPGTRLTVT.

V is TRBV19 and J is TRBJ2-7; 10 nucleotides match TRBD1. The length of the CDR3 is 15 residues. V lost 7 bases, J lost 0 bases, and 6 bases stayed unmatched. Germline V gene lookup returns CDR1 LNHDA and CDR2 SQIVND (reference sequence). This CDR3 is CASTPGQGISYEQYF. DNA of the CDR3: TGTGCCAGTACCCCGGGACAGGGGATCTCCTACGAGCAGTACTTC. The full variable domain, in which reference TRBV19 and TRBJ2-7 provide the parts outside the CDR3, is DGGITQSPKYLFRKEGQNVTLSCEQNLNHDAMYWYRQDPGQGLRLIYYSQIVNDFQKGDIAEGYSVSREKKESFPLTVTSAQKNPTAFYLCASTPGQGISYEQYFGPGTRLTVT.

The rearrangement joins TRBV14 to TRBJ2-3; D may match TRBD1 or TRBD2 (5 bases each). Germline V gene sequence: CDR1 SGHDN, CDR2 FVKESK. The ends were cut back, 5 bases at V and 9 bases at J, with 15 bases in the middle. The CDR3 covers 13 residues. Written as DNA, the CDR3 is TGTGCCAGCAGCAAGGGACCTACTCCGACGCAGTATTTT. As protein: CASSKGPTPTQYF.

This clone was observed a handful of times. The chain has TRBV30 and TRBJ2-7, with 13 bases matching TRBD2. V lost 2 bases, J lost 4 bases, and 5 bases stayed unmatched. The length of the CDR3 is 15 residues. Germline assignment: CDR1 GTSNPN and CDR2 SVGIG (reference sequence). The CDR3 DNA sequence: TGTGCCTGGAGTCCGTGGACTAGCGGGAGTTACGAGCAGTACTTC. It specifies CAWSPWTSGSYEQYF.

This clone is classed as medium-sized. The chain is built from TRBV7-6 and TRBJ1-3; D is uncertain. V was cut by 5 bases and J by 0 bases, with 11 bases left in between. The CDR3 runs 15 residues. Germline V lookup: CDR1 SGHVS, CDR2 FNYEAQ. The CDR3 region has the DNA TGTGCCAGCAGCCCTATTGGGAGCTCTGGAAACACCATATATTTT. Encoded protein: CASSPIGSSGNTIYF.

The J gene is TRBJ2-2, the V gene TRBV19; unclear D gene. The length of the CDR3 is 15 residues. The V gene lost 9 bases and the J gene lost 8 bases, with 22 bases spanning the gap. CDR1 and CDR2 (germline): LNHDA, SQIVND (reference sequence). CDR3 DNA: TGTGCCAGCCAACCTAGTACGTTGTATACTGGGGAGCTGTTTTTT. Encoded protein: CASQPSTLYTGELFF. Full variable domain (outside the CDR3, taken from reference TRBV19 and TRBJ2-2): DGGITQSPKYLFRKEGQNVTLSCEQNLNHDAMYWYRQDPGQGLRLIYYSQIVNDFQKGDIAEGYSVSREKKESFPLTVTSAQKNPTAFYLCASQPSTLYTGELFFGEGSRLTVL.

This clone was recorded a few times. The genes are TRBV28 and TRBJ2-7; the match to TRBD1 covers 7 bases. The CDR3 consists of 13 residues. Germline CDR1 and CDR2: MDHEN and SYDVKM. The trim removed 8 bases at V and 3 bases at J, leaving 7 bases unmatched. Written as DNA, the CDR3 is TGTGCCAGCCGGACAGGAAACCTCTACGAGCAGTACTTC. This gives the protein CASRTGNLYEQYF.

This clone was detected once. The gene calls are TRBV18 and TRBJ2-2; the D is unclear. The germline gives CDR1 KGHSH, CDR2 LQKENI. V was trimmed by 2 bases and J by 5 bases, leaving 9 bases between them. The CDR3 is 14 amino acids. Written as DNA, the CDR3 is TGTGCCAGCTCACCAGATCTTAGTACCGGGGAGCTGTTTTTT. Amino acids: CASSPDLSTGELFF. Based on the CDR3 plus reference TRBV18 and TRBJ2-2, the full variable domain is NAGVMQNPRHLVRRRGQEARLRCSPMKGHSHVYWYRQLPEEGLKFMVYLQKENIIDESGMPKERFSAEFPKEGPSILRIQQVVRGDSAAYFCASSPDLSTGELFFGEGSRLTVL.